A selection of T cell receptor beta chains follows, all from one sample in a study of post-analysis software for immune sequencing data. TCRdb used MiXCR to reprocess the PCR reads, holding one entry per CDR3 protein. The table shows 450,000 to 700,000 distinct CDR3 sequences, with around 44% occurring only once. Sequencing input: blood. Receptors originate from a girl between 10 and 17 years old with multiple sclerosis. CDR3s include the opening cysteine and the closing phenylalanine or tryptophan. The D gene is left open where the match is weak. Clone size is stated in some rows and not others, as once, few, many or a class when expanded.

CDR3 protein: CSVGGPLRGTQYF
CDR3 DNA: TGCAGCGTTGGGGGACCCTTGCGAGGTACGCAGTATTTT
clone size: NA
D gene: NA
J gene: TRBJ2-3
V gene: TRBV29-1

CDR3 protein: CAWKKGGAEGYTF
CDR3 DNA: TGTGCCTGGAAGAAGGGGGGCGCGGAAGGCTACACCTTC
clone size: NA
D gene: NA
J gene: TRBJ1-2
V gene: TRBV30

CDR3 protein: CASSSLREAKNIQYF
CDR3 DNA: TGTGCCAGCAGCTCTCTCCGGGAAGCCAAAAACATTCAGTACTTC
clone size: few
D gene: NA
J gene: TRBJ2-4
V gene: TRBV7-9

CDR3 protein: CASRGQNQETQYF
CDR3 DNA: TGTGCCAGCAGAGGACAGAACCAAGAGACCCAGTACTTC
clone size: NA
D gene: NA
J gene: TRBJ2-5
V gene: TRBV5-6

CDR3 protein: CASSLGLGRGWYGYTF
CDR3 DNA: TGTGCCAGCAGCTTAGGCCTCGGAAGGGGCTGGTATGGCTACACCTTC
clone size: NA
D gene: NA
J gene: TRBJ1-2
V gene: TRBV13

CDR3 protein: CASRQAGISYNEQFF
CDR3 DNA: TGTGCCAGCAGGCAAGCGGGGATATCCTACAATGAGCAGTTCTTC
clone size: NA
D gene: TRBD2
J gene: TRBJ2-1
V gene: TRBV5-6

CDR3 protein: CASSLIAYEQYF
CDR3 DNA: TGTGCCAGCAGCTTAATCGCCTACGAGCAGTACTTC
clone size: few
D gene: NA
J gene: TRBJ2-7
V gene: TRBV7-9

CDR3 protein: CASSLGGGQGYYEQYF
CDR3 DNA: TGTGCCAGCAGCCTCGGAGGGGGACAGGGGTACTACGAGCAGTACTTC
clone size: NA
D gene: TRBD1
J gene: TRBJ2-7
V gene: TRBV7-2

CDR3 protein: CAWSMGYYGYTF
CDR3 DNA: TGTGCCTGGAGTATGGGGTACTATGGCTACACCTTC
clone size: NA
D gene: NA
J gene: TRBJ1-2
V gene: TRBV30

CDR3 protein: CSAQKPGTSLFATNQPQHF
CDR3 DNA: TGCAGTGCCCAAAAGCCGGGGACCTCCTTATTTGCGACAAATCAGCCCCAGCATTTT
clone size: few
D gene: NA
J gene: TRBJ1-5
V gene: TRBV20-1

CDR3 protein: CSAWTGGGETQYF
CDR3 DNA: TGCAGTGCTTGGACAGGGGGTGGAGAGACCCAGTACTTC
clone size: NA
D gene: TRBD1
J gene: TRBJ2-5
V gene: TRBV20-1

CDR3 protein: CASRGAGGPDTQYF
CDR3 DNA: TGTGCCAGCAGAGGGGCGGGAGGCCCAGATACGCAGTATTTT
clone size: NA
D gene: TRBD2
J gene: TRBJ2-3
V gene: TRBV6-2/TRBV6-3

CDR3 protein: CSVQGWGAGELFF
CDR3 DNA: TGCAGCGTTCAGGGATGGGGCGCAGGGGAGCTGTTTTTT
clone size: NA
D gene: NA
J gene: TRBJ2-2
V gene: TRBV29-1

CDR3 protein: CASSSPGGADAQYF
CDR3 DNA: TGTGCCAGCAGCTCCCCTGGGGGGGCAGATGCGCAGTATTTT
clone size: once
D gene: NA
J gene: TRBJ2-3
V gene: TRBV7-2

CDR3 protein: CASSPGSGRAPEQFF
CDR3 DNA: TGTGCCAGCAGCCCTGGAAGCGGGAGGGCCCCTGAGCAGTTCTTC
clone size: NA
D gene: TRBD2
J gene: TRBJ2-1
V gene: TRBV12-3/TRBV12-4

CDR3 protein: CSASKAGTSEQYF
CDR3 DNA: TGCAGTGCTAGTAAAGCCGGGACATCCGAGCAGTACTTC
clone size: NA
D gene: NA
J gene: TRBJ2-7
V gene: TRBV20-1

CDR3 protein: CASSLDRGTGYEQYF
CDR3 DNA: TGTGCCAGCAGCTTAGACCGGGGGACGGGCTACGAGCAGTACTTC
clone size: many
D gene: NA
J gene: TRBJ2-7
V gene: TRBV7-2

CDR3 protein: CASSRGTSGTIYEQYF
CDR3 DNA: TGTGCCAGCAGTCGGGGGACTAGCGGGACTATATACGAGCAGTACTTC
clone size: NA
D gene: TRBD2
J gene: TRBJ2-7
V gene: TRBV27

CDR3 protein: CASSLALGQSGDNEQFF
CDR3 DNA: TGTGCCAGCAGCTTAGCCCTGGGACAGTCAGGGGACAATGAGCAGTTCTTC
clone size: few
D gene: TRBD1
J gene: TRBJ2-1
V gene: TRBV7-6

CDR3 protein: CASSVGPSSYNEQFF
CDR3 DNA: TGTGCCAGCAGCGTAGGACCGAGCTCCTACAATGAGCAGTTCTTC
clone size: NA
D gene: NA
J gene: TRBJ2-1
V gene: TRBV9

CDR3 protein: CASSRQGPYNEQFF
CDR3 DNA: TGTGCCAGCAGTAGACAGGGCCCCTACAATGAGCAGTTCTTC
clone size: NA
D gene: TRBD1
J gene: TRBJ2-1
V gene: TRBV6-6

CDR3 protein: CASSLAGGGKDEQYF
CDR3 DNA: TGTGCCAGCAGCTTAGCCGGCGGGGGCAAGGACGAGCAGTACTTC
clone size: few
D gene: NA
J gene: TRBJ2-7
V gene: TRBV7-9

CDR3 protein: CASSVAGPVFF
CDR3 DNA: TGTGCCAGCAGCGTCGCTGGACCGGTGTTTTTT
clone size: NA
D gene: NA
J gene: TRBJ1-4
V gene: TRBV9

CDR3 protein: CSVLLLASGSYEQYF
CDR3 DNA: TGCAGCGTTCTTCTACTGGCTAGCGGTTCCTACGAGCAGTACTTC
clone size: NA
D gene: TRBD2
J gene: TRBJ2-7
V gene: TRBV29-1

CDR3 protein: CASSKDTNQPQHF
CDR3 DNA: TGTGCCAGCAGTAAGGACACGAATCAGCCCCAGCATTTT
clone size: NA
D gene: NA
J gene: TRBJ1-5
V gene: TRBV12-3/TRBV12-4

CDR3 protein: CASSLQAEKLFF
CDR3 DNA: TGTGCCAGCAGTCTACAGGCCGAAAAACTGTTTTTT
clone size: many
D gene: NA
J gene: TRBJ1-4
V gene: TRBV12-3/TRBV12-4

CDR3 protein: CASSIEGETQYF
CDR3 DNA: TGTGCCAGCAGTATAGAAGGGGAGACCCAGTACTTC
clone size: few
D gene: NA
J gene: TRBJ2-5
V gene: TRBV27

CDR3 protein: CASIKVPQHF
CDR3 DNA: TGTGCCAGCATCAAGGTGCCCCAGCATTTT
clone size: few
D gene: NA
J gene: TRBJ1-5
V gene: TRBV6-5

CDR3 protein: CASSQVGGQILQETQYF
CDR3 DNA: TGTGCCAGCAGCCAAGTCGGGGGACAGATTCTCCAAGAGACCCAGTACTTC
clone size: few
D gene: NA
J gene: TRBJ2-5
V gene: TRBV4-2

CDR3 protein: CSVPGTVNYGYTF
CDR3 DNA: TGCAGCGTTCCCGGGACAGTTAACTATGGCTACACCTTC
clone size: NA
D gene: TRBD1
J gene: TRBJ1-2
V gene: TRBV29-1

CDR3 protein: CASSQEGAKQPQHF
CDR3 DNA: TGTGCCAGCAGCCAAGAGGGGGCTAAGCAGCCCCAGCATTTT
clone size: NA
D gene: NA
J gene: TRBJ1-5
V gene: TRBV3-1

CDR3 protein: CATSERLGGASTDTRYF
CDR3 DNA: TGTGCCACCAGTGAGCGCCTTGGCGGGGCTAGCACAGATACGCGGTATTTT
clone size: NA
D gene: NA
J gene: TRBJ2-3
V gene: TRBV24-1

CDR3 protein: CASSWDRGHPSNTEAFF
CDR3 DNA: TGCGCCAGCAGCTGGGACAGGGGGCACCCCTCGAACACTGAAGCTTTCTTT
clone size: NA
D gene: TRBD1
J gene: TRBJ1-1
V gene: TRBV5-1

CDR3 protein: CASSFDRSTNEKLFF
CDR3 DNA: TGTGCCAGCAGCTTCGACAGGTCAACTAATGAAAAACTGTTTTTT
clone size: NA
D gene: NA
J gene: TRBJ1-4
V gene: TRBV7-9

CDR3 protein: CASSSSNLNEQFF
CDR3 DNA: TGTGCCAGCAGCTCATCGAATCTCAATGAGCAGTTCTTC
clone size: NA
D gene: NA
J gene: TRBJ2-1
V gene: TRBV7-9